These 24 T cell receptor beta chains came from one sample sequenced in a study of shared clonotypes between healthy human individuals (dated by TCRdb to about 2020). CD8 naive samples were obtained by positive selection for CCR7 among CD45RO-negative cells, yielding a CD45RA+CCR7+ population from which TemRA cells were excluded. Library generation was performed with the immunoSEQ multiplex PCR assay. This is the immuneACCESS table as TCRdb keeps it, with only in-frame sequences that have V and J called. A part of the clones is gone; compared with another copy, unresolved V genes explain less than half, and the rest is unexplained. Across this sample there are 760,000 or so clones, with 90% to 98% seen only once. In total, the top ten clones hold less than 0.3% of the sample. The source material was naive CD8+ T cells sorted from blood. Interpreted using the paper, the cell subset or site label stands for: CD45RA+CCR7+. The source is a man under 40 in good health.

V is TRBV6-6 and J is TRBJ1-1; a weak D match, TRBD1 (5 bases). The germline V gene has CDR1 MNHNY and CDR2 SVGAGI (reference sequence). The length of the CDR3 is 16 residues. The ends were cut back, 0 bases at V and 3 bases at J, with 14 bases in the middle. The CDR3 reads CASSYSGRGIDTEAFF. DNA of the CDR3: TGTGCCAGCAGTTACTCGGGGCGGGGGATCGACACTGAAGCTTTCTTT.

The chain combines TRBV7-9 with TRBJ2-5, with 13 positions matching TRBD2. Germline CDR1 and CDR2: SEHNR and FQNEAQ (reference sequence). The ends lost 4 bases at V and 5 bases at J; junction bases unmatched: 10. The CDR3 has 17 amino acids. DNA for the CDR3: TGTGCCAGCAGCTCGAAGAGGACTAGCGGGAGTCGTGAGACCCAGTACTTC. Translating gives CASSSKRTSGSRETQYF.

This rearrangement joins TRBV27 to TRBJ1-2, with D possibly being TRBD1 (6 bases). V lost 3 bases, J lost 4 bases, and 12 bases lay in between. CDR1 is MNHEY, CDR2 SMNVEV, per germline (reference sequence). This CDR3 has 14 residues. In DNA, the CDR3 is TGTGCCAGCAGTTTCCTAGGGGGTCTCTATGGCTACACCTTC. Encoded protein: CASSFLGGLYGYTF.

The V and J genes are TRBV2 and TRBJ1-3; no clear D. The CDR3 has 13 residues. Germline values: CDR1 SNHLY, CDR2 FYNNEI. V was clipped by 11 bases and J by 4 bases, with 15 bases between them. CDR3 amino acids: CAAVTGVGNTIYF. The CDR3 bases are TGTGCCGCAGTGACCGGGGTAGGAAACACCATATATTTT.

For this clone: The sample carries other DNA sequences with the same CDR3. The genes are TRBV27 and TRBJ1-5; D is undetermined. Germline CDR1 and CDR2: MNHEY and SMNVEV (reference sequence). CDR3 length: 13 amino acids. V was shortened by 2 bases and J by 2 bases, with 4 bases between the two germline ends. The CDR3 nucleotides read TGTGCCAGCAGTTTAGGACGCAATCAGCCCCAGCATTTT. Translated: CASSLGRNQPQHF.

Comments on this clone: One end of the junction does not line up with germline, which may come from a read error. V is TRBV5-1 and J is TRBJ2-7; D uncertain. Germline V CDR1 and CDR2: SGHRS, YFSETQ. This CDR3 region has 12 residues. The CDR3 spells CASSETRTEQHF. DNA of the CDR3: TGCGCCAGCAGCGAAACCCGGACGGAGCAGCACTTC.

The chain is built from TRBV30 and TRBJ2-7; unclear D gene. CDR3 length equals 13 residues. V lost 5 bases, J lost 6 bases, and 17 bases lay in between. Germline V lookup: CDR1 GTSNPN, CDR2 SVGIG (reference sequence). This chain's CDR3 is CAWDRTTTSEQYF. The CDR3, as DNA: TGTGCCTGGGATCGGACCACGACCTCCGAGCAGTACTTC.

This sequence joins TRBV2 and TRBJ2-3; 9 bases agree with TRBD2. This CDR3 comprises 14 residues. Germline CDR1 SNHLY, CDR2 FYNNEI. The junction had 4 bases not matched to a gene; V was cut back by 7 bases and J by 2 bases. The CDR3 loop reads CASILAGNTDTQYF. In DNA form, the CDR3 reads TGTGCCAGCATACTAGCGGGCAACACAGATACGCAGTATTTT. Looking up the rest from reference TRBV2 and TRBJ2-3 gives the full variable domain: EPEVTQTPSHQVTQMGQEVILRCVPISNHLYFYWYRQILGQKVEFLVSFYNNEISEKSEIFDDQFSVERPDGSNFTLKIRSTKLEDSAMYFCASILAGNTDTQYFGPGTRLTVL.

V gene TRBV7-9 combines with J gene TRBJ2-7, with a possible D match to TRBD1 (6 bases). Germline values: CDR1 SEHNR, CDR2 FQNEAQ (reference sequence). This CDR3 has 14 amino acids. V was trimmed by 5 bases and J by 2 bases, leaving 13 bases between them. CDR3 coding DNA: TGTGCCAGCAGCCCGAGGACAGTCCCCTACGAGCAGTACTTC. As protein: CASSPRTVPYEQYF.

V is TRBV2 and J is TRBJ2-7, with D hard to call. V was pared by 6 bases and J by 2 bases, with 14 bases between. Germline V lookup: CDR1 SNHLY, CDR2 FYNNEI. The CDR3 consists of 14 residues. In DNA form, the CDR3 reads TGTGCCAGCAGCGATGGAGACTCTCCCTACGAGCAGTACTTC. Its protein product is CASSDGDSPYEQYF.

Comment on this clone: This sample includes further DNA sequences coding for the same CDR3. The genes are TRBV27 and TRBJ2-7, with D tentatively TRBD1 (5 bases). Trimming removed 3 bases at V and 0 bases at J, with 6 bases between. The CDR3 contains 13 residues. The germline gives CDR1 MNHEY, CDR2 SMNVEV (reference sequence). Here the CDR3 DNA reads TGTGCCAGCAGTTTCGGACACTCCTACGAGCAGTACTTC. Translation: CASSFGHSYEQYF.

V usage is TRBV7-3 and J usage is TRBJ2-3; 7 nucleotides line up with TRBD2. Germline CDR1 is SGHTA and CDR2 is FQGTGA. The CDR3 contains 15 residues. V trimming: 0 bases; J trimming: 5 bases; junction bases outside the gene matches: 5. CDR3 loop: CASSLTGGPLDTQYF. Written as DNA, the CDR3 is TGTGCCAGCAGCTTAACGGGAGGGCCGCTAGATACGCAGTATTTT.

The V and J genes are TRBV4-1 and TRBJ1-2; D remains unclear. Germline CDR1 MGHRA, CDR2 YSYEKL. V lost 4 bases and J lost 4, with 16 bases in between. The CDR3 totals 15 residues. This chain's CDR3 is CASSPTAGDPYGYTF. In DNA form, the CDR3 reads TGCGCCAGCAGCCCGACCGCTGGAGATCCCTATGGCTACACCTTC.

The CDR3 coding sequence is TGTGCCAGCTCACCTACTAGCGGGAGGTCTCAAGAGACCCAGTACTTC. It specifies CASSPTSGRSQETQYF. The chain joins TRBV18 to TRBJ2-5, with 12 bases fitting TRBD2. Germline V CDR1 and CDR2: KGHSH, LQKENI. This CDR3 region has 16 residues. The V gene end was trimmed by 3 bases and the J gene end by 2 bases; junction bases not matched to a gene: 4.

V is TRBV7-9 and J is TRBJ2-3; D is unclear. In germline, CDR1 is SEHNR, CDR2 FQNEAQ (reference sequence). The CDR3 consists of 16 residues. Trimming removed 5 bases at V and 0 bases at J, with 15 bases between. CDR3 in amino acids: CASSPPDAISTDTQYF. The DNA of the CDR3 is TGTGCCAGCAGCCCCCCCGATGCAATCAGCACAGATACGCAGTATTTT.

V usage is TRBV7-9 and J usage is TRBJ1-4, with unresolved D. The CDR3 is 15 residues long. The germline V gene encodes CDR1 SEHNR and CDR2 FQNEAQ (reference sequence). The V end was cut by 7 bases, the J end by 0 bases, with 12 bases between. The CDR3 is CASIDASPTNEKLFF. DNA for the CDR3: TGTGCCAGCATCGATGCCAGTCCAACTAATGAAAAACTGTTTTTT. Full variable domain (rest looked up from reference TRBV7-9 and TRBJ1-4): DTGVSQNPRHKITKRGQNVTFRCDPISEHNRLYWYRQTLGQGPEFLTYFQNEAQLEKSRLLSDRFSAERPKGSFSTLEIQRTEQGDSAMYLCASIDASPTNEKLFFGSGTQLSVL.

The chain has TRBV5-4 and TRBJ2-7; D gene uncertain. Trimming shortened V by 4 bases and J by 5 bases, and 10 bases separated the two germline ends. The CDR3 is 12 amino acids. Germline CDR1 and CDR2: SGHNT and YYREEE (reference sequence). This CDR3 reads CASSLQRDEQYF. CDR3 bases: TGTGCCAGCAGCCTTCAGCGCGACGAGCAGTACTTC.

A note on this clone: The junction departs from the called germline gene at one end, perhaps through a read error. The chain couples TRBV27 to TRBJ2-7, with TRBD2 matching 9 bases. Germline values: CDR1 MNHEY, CDR2 SMNVEV (reference sequence). This CDR3 has 19 amino acids. The DNA of the CDR3 is TGTGCCAGCAGACCGGGGGCGGGAGGGCCCTCATCTGGATCCTTATACGCGAACTTC. Translated, it gives CASRPGAGGPSSGSLYANF.

This clone was counted between two and nine times. This rearrangement joins TRBV6-5 to TRBJ2-5, with D possibly called TRBD1 or TRBD2 (5 bases each). CDR1 and CDR2 from the germline V gene are MNHEY and SVGAGI. This CDR3 is built from 14 residues. Trimming took 6 bases from V and 3 from J, leaving 14 bases between them. The CDR3 bases are TGTGCCAGCAGGGTTTGGCAGGGAGAAGAGACCCAGTACTTC. Its protein is CASRVWQGEETQYF.

The chain links TRBV6-5 to TRBJ2-1, with a tentative D call TRBD1 (6 bases). The CDR3 consists of 13 residues. The ends were cut back, 2 bases at V and 7 bases at J, with 9 bases in the middle. Germline V gene sequence: CDR1 MNHEY, CDR2 SVGAGI. This CDR3 is CASSYATGNEQFF. The CDR3 nucleotides are TGTGCCAGCAGTTACGCTACAGGGAATGAGCAGTTCTTC.

The rearrangement uses TRBV9 and TRBJ2-1; D is unresolved. Trimming left V 4 bases short and J 0 bases short, with 11 bases between. Germline loops: CDR1 SGDLS, CDR2 YYNGEE. The CDR3 length is 15 residues. The CDR3 region is CASSTWLSSYNEQFF. The CDR3 region has the DNA TGTGCCAGCAGCACATGGTTAAGCTCCTACAATGAGCAGTTCTTC. Complete variable domain (other parts from reference TRBV9 and TRBJ2-1): DSGVTQTPKHLITATGQRVTLRCSPRSGDLSVYWYQQSLDQGLQFLIQYYNGEERAKGNILERFSAQQFPDLHSELNLSSLELGDSALYFCASSTWLSSYNEQFFGPGTRLTVL.

The chain carries TRBV9 and TRBJ2-1; D call uncertain. Germline V gene lookup returns CDR1 SGDLS and CDR2 YYNGEE. V lost 4 bases to trimming and J lost 4 bases, with 9 bases between them. The length of the CDR3 is 13 residues. The chain's CDR3 is CASSTDGYNEQFF. The DNA of the CDR3 is TGTGCCAGCAGCACGGATGGATACAATGAGCAGTTCTTC.

This rearrangement joins TRBV7-9 to TRBJ1-2; a possible D gene is TRBD1 (6 bases). The germline V gene has CDR1 SEHNR and CDR2 FQNEAQ (reference sequence). The CDR3 loop spans 15 amino acids. The V end was cut by 5 bases, the J end by 5 bases, with 18 bases between. The CDR3 protein is CASSDRTATAYGYTF. Here the CDR3 DNA reads TGTGCCAGCAGCGATCGGACAGCGACGGCGTATGGCTACACCTTC.

The chain combines TRBV28 with TRBJ2-1; D is ambiguous. Per germline, CDR1 MDHEN and CDR2 SYDVKM. There are 13 residues in the CDR3. V lost 3 bases and J lost 9, with 12 bases in between. The CDR3, as DNA: TGTGCCAGCAGTTTTCACGGGTCGGGTGAGCAGTTCTTC. Its translation is CASSFHGSGEQFF.